This TCR beta chain was captured in a study of cytomegalovirus exposure and HLA in healthy donors. 60 Vbeta and 13 Jbeta primers were used in PCR. TCRdb keeps only in-frame clones here, not all; method: immunoSEQ multiplex PCR. Counted here are under 200,000 clones, more than 70% occurring once; the ten biggest clones make up roughly 1%. Germline CDR1 is SGHNT and CDR2 is YENEEA. The CDR3 extends over 16 amino acids. Between the trimmed V and J ends, which lost 4 bases and 0 bases, there was a span of 10 bases. Sequences were obtained from PBMCs. J is TRBJ2-6 and V is TRBV11-3, with D possibly being TRBD1 (6 bases). This clonotype was sampled from a man aged 30-40 years in good health and CMV-seronegative. Here the CDR3 reads CASSSDSHSGANVLTF. The CDR3 DNA follows: TGTGCCAGCAGCTCGGACAGCCACTCTGGGGCCAACGTCCTGACTTTC.